Sequencing of this T cell receptor (beta chain) was carried out in a study of molecular identifiers for immune sequencing clone quantification. This clonotype was seen a handful of times. Naive CD8 libraries used about 20,000 to 1,000,000 sorted cells and 10%, 30% or 50% RNA. Sorting captured naive CD8 T cells as CD8+CD4-CCR7+CD45RA+. The CDR3 extends over 15 amino acids. V was clipped by 2 bases and J by 3 bases, with 11 bases between them. Germline V gene lookup returns CDR1 MNHEY and CDR2 SVGEGT. In TCRdb, the PCR reads were re-called with MiXCR into one record per CDR3 protein. The sample shows 490,000 or so distinct CDR3 sequences, around 25% of them seen only once.

This TCR was sampled from a human donor in good health. Some libraries in this study had Jurkat cell RNA spiked in. This rearrangement joins TRBV6-2 or TRBV6-3 to TRBJ1-5; D uncertain. The sequencing sample was made of naive CD8+ T cells from blood, with Jurkat cell RNA spiked in. The subset here: FACS-sorted CD8+CD4-CCR7+CD45RA+ naive T cells. The DNA of the CDR3 is TGTGCCAGCAGTTACGGGTACGATTTCAATCAGCCCCAGCATTTT. It translates to CASSYGYDFNQPQHF.